The 24 T cell receptor beta chains below were found in one sample sequenced in a study of T cells in Graves' hyperthyroidism and ophthalmopathy. RNA transcripts were the template for amplifying TCR beta CDR3 regions. Researchers ran a first-round RT-PCR on the TCR CDR3 using the HTBI primer set. Using its own MiXCR run on the multiplex PCR reads, TCRdb lists one record per CDR3 protein. The sample has under 400,000 distinct CDR3 sequences; roughly 20% are singletons. The specimen was blood. These receptors came from a woman in her 40s with Graves' ophthalmopathy.

This clonotype was seen many times. The V and J genes are TRBV19 and TRBJ2-2; 11 bases fit TRBD2. With 5 bases clipped from V and 8 bases from J, the junction kept 4 bases outside the gene matches. Germline V gives CDR1 LNHDA, CDR2 SQIVND (reference sequence). This CDR3 is 14 amino acids long. CDR3 loop: CASSEGLAVGELFF. The CDR3 DNA is TGTGCCAGTAGTGAGGGACTAGCGGTTGGGGAGCTGTTTTTT.

This clonotype was detected ten times or more. This rearrangement joins TRBV15 to TRBJ2-2; a weak D match, TRBD1 (6 bases). The V end lost 0 bases, the J end lost 0 bases, and 11 bases lay between the germline ends. The CDR3 runs to 17 residues. Germline V gene lookup returns CDR1 LNHNV and CDR2 YYDKDF (reference sequence). The CDR3 DNA reads as TGTGCCACCAGCAGAGATCCGACAGGAGCGAACACCGGGGAGCTGTTTTTT. Residues: CATSRDPTGANTGELFF.

There are many counts of this clonotype. The chain recombines TRBV19 with TRBJ1-5; no firm D call. V dropped 5 bases and J dropped 4 bases, with 15 bases sitting between them. The germline gives CDR1 LNHDA, CDR2 SQIVND (reference sequence). This CDR3 comprises 15 residues. CDR3 amino acids: CASSPSTTANQPQHF. DNA for the CDR3: TGTGCCAGTAGTCCCTCTACGACGGCGAATCAGCCCCAGCATTTT.

This clonotype was counted once. The gene calls are TRBV27 and TRBJ2-7; unclear D gene. The CDR3 contains 14 residues. CDR1 is MNHEY, CDR2 SMNVEV, per germline (reference sequence). Trimming pared 4 bases from V and 4 bases from J, leaving 14 bases between. The CDR3, as DNA: TGTGCCAGCAGTTGGGGTCGGATAGATTACGAGCAGTACTTC. Protein product: CASSWGRIDYEQYF.

This clonotype was seen more than once but under ten times. The rearrangement links TRBV6-1 to TRBJ2-5, with 7 bases aligning to TRBD2. CDR1 and CDR2 from the germline V gene are MNHNS and SASEGT. The CDR3 loop spans 14 amino acids. V dropped 3 bases and J dropped 2; count of bases not matched to a gene: 3. CDR3 amino acids: CASSEGREQETQYF. Here the CDR3 DNA reads TGTGCCAGCAGTGAGGGGAGGGAACAAGAGACCCAGTACTTC.

This clonotype was recorded at least ten times. The rearrangement joins TRBV27 to TRBJ2-7; 10 bases map to TRBD2. The V gene's germline CDR1 is MNHEY and CDR2 SMNVEV (reference sequence). The CDR3 length is 17 residues. V was pared by 2 bases and J by 2 bases, with 9 bases of the junction left unmatched. In nucleotides, the CDR3 is TGTGCCAGCAGTTTAGGACTAGCGGAGGCGGGCCCCTACGAGCAGTACTTC. This encodes CASSLGLAEAGPYEQYF.

This clonotype was seen at least ten times. This chain connects TRBV27 to TRBJ2-2; D is unresolved. The germline V gene has CDR1 MNHEY and CDR2 SMNVEV (reference sequence). The V end was cut by 5 bases, the J end by 7 bases, with 20 bases between. There are 16 residues in the CDR3. The CDR3, as DNA: TGTGCCAGCAGTCGCGTCGGCATGCCCATAGGCGGGGAGCTGTTTTTT. It translates to CASSRVGMPIGGELFF.

This clonotype showed up many times. J is TRBJ1-5 and V is TRBV6-1; possible D gene TRBD1, 5 bases. V lost 1 base and J lost 8, with 6 bases in between. CDR1 and CDR2 from the germline V gene are MNHNS and SASEGT. The CDR3 is 12 residues long. The CDR3 region is CASSEVREPQHF. In DNA form, the CDR3 reads TGTGCCAGCAGTGAAGTCAGGGAGCCCCAGCATTTT.

This clonotype was seen at least ten times. The chain carries TRBV25-1 and TRBJ2-7, with a tentative D call TRBD1 (7 bases). The CDR3 contains 16 residues. V lost 0 bases to trimming and J lost 6 bases, with 18 bases between them. Germline V gene data show CDR1 as MGHDK and CDR2 as SYGVNS. CDR3 coding DNA: TGTGCCAGCAGTGAATATAACAGGGGATTGCGGGGCGAGCAGTACTTC. Its protein is CASSEYNRGLRGEQYF.

There are many counts of this clonotype. The chain has TRBV20-1 and TRBJ2-7; D is tentatively TRBD1 or TRBD2 (5 bases each). The germline V gene encodes CDR1 DFQATT and CDR2 SNEGSKA (reference sequence). V was trimmed by 3 bases and J by 3 bases, leaving 18 bases between them. CDR3 size: 15 residues. CDR3 nucleotide sequence: TGCAGTGCTAGCGGGGCGCAGGGCCTAGTCTACGAGCAGTACTTC. Translating gives CSASGAQGLVYEQYF.

Many counts were recorded for this clonotype. The chain is built from TRBV6-1 and TRBJ2-2; perhaps TRBD2 as D (6 bases). V was shortened by 2 bases and J by 7 bases, with 17 bases between the two germline ends. Germline V gene sequence: CDR1 MNHNS, CDR2 SASEGT. The CDR3 consists of 16 residues. For the CDR3, the DNA is TGTGCCAGCAGTGAACTTCAGGGAGGATTTGGCGGGGAGCTGTTTTTT. This translates into CASSELQGGFGGELFF.

This chain joins TRBV7-3 and TRBJ2-2; TRBD2 matches 10 bases. This CDR3 comprises 18 residues. Germline V gives CDR1 SGHTA, CDR2 FQGTGA. After removal of 1 base from V and 6 bases from J, the junction contained 11 bases not matched to a gene. The CDR3 sequence: CASSLNPRSGRVPGELFF. The CDR3 nucleotides read TGTGCCAGCAGCTTAAATCCCCGGAGCGGGAGGGTGCCCGGGGAGCTGTTTTTT.

This clonotype was counted many times. The chain links TRBV6-1 to TRBJ2-5, with 13 bases matching TRBD2. V dropped 1 base and J dropped 4; count of bases not matched to a gene: 6. The CDR3 length is 17 residues. Looked up from germline, CDR1 is MNHNS and CDR2 is SASEGT. The DNA of the CDR3 is TGTGCCAGCAGTGAAGACCGCGGACTAGCGGGAGCAGAGACCCAGTACTTC. The encoded protein is CASSEDRGLAGAETQYF.

Many counts were recorded for this clonotype. This chain links TRBV28 with TRBJ2-2, with TRBD2 matching over 11 bases. The CDR3 covers 19 residues. CDR1 is MDHEN and CDR2 is SYDVKM in the germline V gene. J was trimmed by 3 bases and V by 3 bases; bases with no gene match: 12. The CDR3 DNA sequence: TGTGCCAGCAGTTTTCCCCTTAGCGGGAGGGCGGGGGACACCGGGGAGCTGTTTTTT. It translates to CASSFPLSGRAGDTGELFF.

This clonotype was detected many times. The V gene is TRBV28, the J gene TRBJ2-7; no clear D gene. The CDR3 consists of 13 residues. Germline lookup yields CDR1 MDHEN and CDR2 SYDVKM. Between the trimmed V and J ends, which lost 6 bases and 2 bases, there was a span of 11 bases. CDR3 DNA: TGTGCCAGCAGCCCAGGAGCCACCTACGAGCAGTACTTC. Its translation is CASSPGATYEQYF.

This chain connects TRBV5-1 to TRBJ2-7, with D perhaps TRBD1 or TRBD2 (5 bases each). The CDR3 sequence is 15 residues long. Germline V gene lookup returns CDR1 SGHRS and CDR2 YFSETQ. V lost 6 bases and J lost 4, with 20 bases in between. The DNA for the CDR3 is TGCGCCAGCAACCCGGGATGGGGGAACCATTACGAGCAGTACTTC. It encodes CASNPGWGNHYEQYF.

This clonotype was picked up many times. The rearrangement uses TRBV20-1 and TRBJ2-5; D ambiguous. The V gene lost 3 bases and the J gene lost 6 bases, with 5 bases spanning the gap. The CDR3 has 10 amino acids. CDR1 and CDR2 (germline): DFQATT, SNEGSKA (reference sequence). CDR3 nucleotide sequence: TGCAGTGCTAGCGGAAAGACCCAGTACTTC. Translated: CSASGKTQYF.

This clonotype was counted many times. The chain is built from TRBV19 and TRBJ2-2; TRBD2 aligns across 9 bases. CDR3 size: 16 residues. The J segment lost 2 bases and the V segment lost 3 bases, leaving 4 bases of the junction unmatched. The germline CDR1 and CDR2 sequences are LNHDA and SQIVND (reference sequence). CDR3 loop: CASSIRLAANTGELFF. The DNA for the CDR3 is TGTGCCAGTAGTATCCGACTAGCGGCCAACACCGGGGAGCTGTTTTTT.

This clonotype was seen repeatedly, ten times or more. This chain connects TRBV28 to TRBJ2-7; D is unclear. V was trimmed by 6 bases and J by 4 bases, leaving 19 bases between them. CDR1 MDHEN and CDR2 SYDVKM come from the germline V gene. The CDR3 has 15 residues. CDR3 sequence: CASSPGVGNGYEQYF. The CDR3 bases are TGTGCCAGCAGCCCCGGTGTAGGGAATGGGTACGAGCAGTACTTC. The variable domain in full, completed from reference TRBV28 and TRBJ2-7, reads DVKVTQSSRYLVKRTGEKVFLECVQDMDHENMFWYRQDPGLGLRLIYFSYDVKMKEKGDIPEGYSVSREKKERFSLILESASTNQTSMYLCASSPGVGNGYEQYFGPGTRLTVT.

This clonotype has a count of ten or more. V gene TRBV19 combines with J gene TRBJ1-2, with D unclear. V lost 3 bases and J lost 8, with 22 bases in between. Germline V CDR1 and CDR2: LNHDA, SQIVND (reference sequence). The CDR3 extends over 16 amino acids. The CDR3 spells CASSIPPGLGPGGYTF. The DNA of the CDR3 is TGTGCCAGTAGTATTCCCCCCGGCTTGGGTCCGGGGGGCTACACCTTC.

This clonotype was recorded at least ten times. The chain employs TRBV11-2 and TRBJ2-7, with 13 bases lining up with TRBD2. Germline CDR1 is SGHAT and CDR2 is FQNNGV. The CDR3 is made up of 15 amino acids. V was pared by 7 bases and J by 6 bases, with 9 bases of the junction left unmatched. The chain's CDR3 is CASISLAGGPSEQYF. In nucleotides, the CDR3 is TGTGCCAGCATTTCACTAGCGGGAGGGCCGAGCGAGCAGTACTTC.

Many counts were recorded for this clonotype. The J gene is TRBJ2-7, the V gene TRBV28, with 7 nucleotides matching TRBD1. V lost 8 bases, J lost 3 bases, and 4 bases stayed unmatched. Germline V gene lookup returns CDR1 MDHEN and CDR2 SYDVKM. The CDR3 consists of 12 residues. The CDR3 loop reads CASQTGYYEQYF. The CDR3 bases are TGTGCCAGCCAGACAGGGTACTACGAGCAGTACTTC.

In its sample, this clonotype was seen many times. A much larger clone lies one base from this, so it may be a read error. No conserved phenylalanine or tryptophan is present at the end of the CDR3, so a read error is the likely explanation. The chain couples TRBV24-1 to TRBJ2-2, with D possibly matching TRBD1 (5 bases). CDR3 length equals 12 residues. Trimming removed 8 bases at V and 6 bases at J, with 9 bases between. From germline, CDR1 is KGHDR and CDR2 SFDVKD. The CDR3 nucleotides are TGTGCCACCACCCAGGGTTCCGGGGAGCTGTTTCTT. Amino acids: CATTQGSGELFL.

Comment on this clonotype: One base away lies a much larger clone, so this may be a sequencing read error. The V and J genes are TRBV6-2 or TRBV6-3 and TRBJ2-7; D gene ambiguous. V lost 2 bases to trimming and J lost 6 bases, with 14 bases between them. In germline, CDR1 is MNHEY, CDR2 SVGEGT. CDR3 length: 14 amino acids. CDR3: CASSYRVPIIEQYF. For the CDR3, the DNA is TGTGCCAGCAGTTACCGGGTCCCCATTATCGAGCAGTACTTC.